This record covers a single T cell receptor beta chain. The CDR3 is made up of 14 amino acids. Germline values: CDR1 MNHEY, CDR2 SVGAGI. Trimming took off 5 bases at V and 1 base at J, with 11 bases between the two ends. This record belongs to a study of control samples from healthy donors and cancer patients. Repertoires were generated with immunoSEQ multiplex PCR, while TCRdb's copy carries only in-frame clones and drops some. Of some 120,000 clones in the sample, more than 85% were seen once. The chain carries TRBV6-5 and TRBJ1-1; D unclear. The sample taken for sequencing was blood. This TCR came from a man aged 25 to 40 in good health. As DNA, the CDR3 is TGTGCCAGCAGTCCCGACCCTTCGAACACTGAAGCTTTCTTT. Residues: CASSPDPSNTEAFF.